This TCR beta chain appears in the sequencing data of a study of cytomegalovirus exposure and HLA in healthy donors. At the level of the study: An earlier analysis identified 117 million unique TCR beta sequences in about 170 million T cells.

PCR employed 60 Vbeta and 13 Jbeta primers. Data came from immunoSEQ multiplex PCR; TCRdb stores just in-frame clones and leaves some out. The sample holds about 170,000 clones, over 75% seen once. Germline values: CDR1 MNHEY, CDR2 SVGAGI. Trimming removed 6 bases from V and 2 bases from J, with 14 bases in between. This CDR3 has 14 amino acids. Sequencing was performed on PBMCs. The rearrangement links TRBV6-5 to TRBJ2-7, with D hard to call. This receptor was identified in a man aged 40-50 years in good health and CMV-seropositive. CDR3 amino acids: CASSKPGQPYEQYF. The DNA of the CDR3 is TGTGCCAGCAGCAAACCGGGTCAACCCTACGAGCAGTACTTC.